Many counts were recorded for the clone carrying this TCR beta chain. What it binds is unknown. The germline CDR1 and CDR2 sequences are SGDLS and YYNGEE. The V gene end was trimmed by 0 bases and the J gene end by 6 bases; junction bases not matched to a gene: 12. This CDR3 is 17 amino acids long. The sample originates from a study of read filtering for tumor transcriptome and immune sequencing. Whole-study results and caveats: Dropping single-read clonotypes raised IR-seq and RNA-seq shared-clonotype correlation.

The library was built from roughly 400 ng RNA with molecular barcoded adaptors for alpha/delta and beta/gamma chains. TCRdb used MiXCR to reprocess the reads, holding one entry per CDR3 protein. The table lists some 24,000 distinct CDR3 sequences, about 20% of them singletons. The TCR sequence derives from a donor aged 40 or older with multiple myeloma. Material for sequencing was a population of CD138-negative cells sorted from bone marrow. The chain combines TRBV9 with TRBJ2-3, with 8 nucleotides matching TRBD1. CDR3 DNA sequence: TGTGCCAGCAGCGTAGTCTCGTCGCCAGGGGGCAGGGATACGCAGTATTTT. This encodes CASSVVSSPGGRDTQYF.